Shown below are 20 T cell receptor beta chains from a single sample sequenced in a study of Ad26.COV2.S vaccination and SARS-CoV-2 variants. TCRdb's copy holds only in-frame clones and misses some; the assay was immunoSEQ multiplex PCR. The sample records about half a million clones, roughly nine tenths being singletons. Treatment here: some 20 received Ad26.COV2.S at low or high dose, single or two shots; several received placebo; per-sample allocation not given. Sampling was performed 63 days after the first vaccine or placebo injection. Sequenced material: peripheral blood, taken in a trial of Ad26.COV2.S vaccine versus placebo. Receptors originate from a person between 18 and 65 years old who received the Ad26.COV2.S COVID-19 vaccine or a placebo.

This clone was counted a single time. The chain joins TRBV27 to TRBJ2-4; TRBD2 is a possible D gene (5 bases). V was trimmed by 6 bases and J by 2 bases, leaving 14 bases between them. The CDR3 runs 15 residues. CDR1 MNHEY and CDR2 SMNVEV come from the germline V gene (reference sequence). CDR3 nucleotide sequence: TGTGCCAGCAGCCCCTTCGGGGTACCCAAAAACATTCAGTACTTC. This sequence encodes CASSPFGVPKNIQYF.

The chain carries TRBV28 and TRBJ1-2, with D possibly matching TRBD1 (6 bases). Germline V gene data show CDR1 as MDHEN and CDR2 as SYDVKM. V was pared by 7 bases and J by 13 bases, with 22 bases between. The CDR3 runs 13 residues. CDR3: CASTAMDSGSGTF. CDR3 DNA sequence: TGTGCCAGCACCGCCATGGACAGTGGATCGGGCACCTTC.

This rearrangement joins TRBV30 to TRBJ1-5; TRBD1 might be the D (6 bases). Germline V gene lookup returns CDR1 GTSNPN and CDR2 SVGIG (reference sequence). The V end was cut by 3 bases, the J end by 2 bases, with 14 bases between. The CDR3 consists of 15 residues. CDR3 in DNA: TGTGCCTGGAGGGACGGGGGGGCTGGCAATCAGCCCCAGCATTTT. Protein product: CAWRDGGAGNQPQHF.

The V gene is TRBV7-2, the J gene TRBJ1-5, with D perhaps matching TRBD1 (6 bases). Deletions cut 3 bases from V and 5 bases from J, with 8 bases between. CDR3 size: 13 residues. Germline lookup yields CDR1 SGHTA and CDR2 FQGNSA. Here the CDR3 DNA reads TGTGCCAGCAGCTTCGAGGGGGATCAGCCCCAGCATTTT. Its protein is CASSFEGDQPQHF.

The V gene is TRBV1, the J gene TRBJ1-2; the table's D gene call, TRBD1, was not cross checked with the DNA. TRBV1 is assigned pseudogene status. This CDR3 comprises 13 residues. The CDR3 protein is CTSKNRGKDGYTF. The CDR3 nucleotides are TGCACCAGCAAAAACAGGGGGAAGGATGGCTACACCTTC.

CDR3 sequence reads: CASGGDGYTDTQYF. For the CDR3, the DNA is TGTGCCAGCGGGGGGGACGGCTACACAGATACGCAGTATTTT. This chain uses TRBV3-1 (or the pseudogene TRBV3-2) with TRBJ2-3, with TRBD2 matching over 7 bases. The germline gives CDR1 LGHDT, CDR2 YNNKEL (reference sequence). The V and J ends lost 8 bases and 2 bases, in that order; junction bases with no gene match: 7. The CDR3 totals 14 residues.

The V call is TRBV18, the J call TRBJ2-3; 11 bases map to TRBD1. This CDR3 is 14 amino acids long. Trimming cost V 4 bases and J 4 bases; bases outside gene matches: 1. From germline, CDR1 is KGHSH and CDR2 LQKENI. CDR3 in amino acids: CASSRTGGADTQYF. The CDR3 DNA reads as TGTGCCAGCTCACGGACAGGGGGCGCAGATACGCAGTATTTT.

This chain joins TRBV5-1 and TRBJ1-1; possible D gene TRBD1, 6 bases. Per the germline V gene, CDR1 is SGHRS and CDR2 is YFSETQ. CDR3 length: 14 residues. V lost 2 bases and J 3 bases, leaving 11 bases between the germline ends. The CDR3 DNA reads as TGCGCCAGCAGCTTCGGACAGAGTTACACTGAAGCTTTCTTT. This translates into CASSFGQSYTEAFF.

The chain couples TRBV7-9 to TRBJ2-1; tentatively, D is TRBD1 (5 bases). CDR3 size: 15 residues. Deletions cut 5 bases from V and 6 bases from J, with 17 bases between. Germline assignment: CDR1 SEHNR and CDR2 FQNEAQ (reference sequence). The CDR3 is CASSLSAQVTNEQFF. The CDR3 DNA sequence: TGTGCCAGCAGCCTCTCGGCACAGGTCACCAATGAGCAGTTCTTC.

The CDR3 bases are TGTGCCAGCAGAAAAGGGGGCCCGAGCTCCTACGAGCAGTACTTC. Protein sequence: CASRKGGPSSYEQYF. The chain is built from TRBV28 and TRBJ2-7; 7 nucleotides line up with TRBD1. From germline, CDR1 is MDHEN and CDR2 SYDVKM. The CDR3 has 15 amino acids. Germline trimming cut 6 bases from V and 0 bases from J; bases unmatched to any gene: 8.

The CDR3, as DNA: TGTGCCAGCAGCGAAAACAGGGGTACTGAAGCTTTCTTT. It codes for CASSENRGTEAFF. The rearrangement uses TRBV7-9 and TRBJ1-1; TRBD1 aligns across 7 bases. The CDR3 has 13 amino acids. The germline V gene has CDR1 SEHNR and CDR2 FQNEAQ (reference sequence). V gave up 5 bases and J gave up 5 bases; unmatched junction bases: 5.

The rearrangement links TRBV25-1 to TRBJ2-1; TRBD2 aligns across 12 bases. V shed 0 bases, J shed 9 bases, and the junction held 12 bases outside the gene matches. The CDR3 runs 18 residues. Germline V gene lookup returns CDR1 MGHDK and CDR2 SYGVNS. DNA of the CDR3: TGTGCCAGCAGTGAATATCCTAGCGGGAGGGATGGCCGGGGTGAGCAGTTCTTC. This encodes CASSEYPSGRDGRGEQFF.

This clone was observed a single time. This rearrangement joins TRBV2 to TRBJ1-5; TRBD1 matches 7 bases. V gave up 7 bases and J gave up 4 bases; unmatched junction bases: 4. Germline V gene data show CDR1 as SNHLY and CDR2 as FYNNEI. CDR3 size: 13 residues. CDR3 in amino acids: CASMGQLNQPQHF. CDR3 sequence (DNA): TGTGCCAGCATGGGACAGTTAAATCAGCCCCAGCATTTT.

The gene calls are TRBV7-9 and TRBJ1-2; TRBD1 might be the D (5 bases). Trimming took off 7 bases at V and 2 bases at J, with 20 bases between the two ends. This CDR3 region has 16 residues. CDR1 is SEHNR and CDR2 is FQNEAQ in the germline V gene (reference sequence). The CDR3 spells CASTLGFGGENYGYTF. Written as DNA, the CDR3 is TGTGCCAGCACCCTCGGGTTCGGGGGAGAAAACTATGGCTACACCTTC.

The chain's CDR3 is CASSRGQGETQYF. In nucleotides, the CDR3 is TGTGCCAGCAGTAGGGGGCAAGGGGAGACCCAGTACTTC. This chain links TRBV6-4 with TRBJ2-5; the match to TRBD1 covers 7 bases. CDR1 and CDR2 from the germline V gene are MRHNA and SNTAGT. This CDR3 contains 13 residues. Trimming at V came to 5 bases and at J to 5 bases, leaving 5 bases not matched to a gene.

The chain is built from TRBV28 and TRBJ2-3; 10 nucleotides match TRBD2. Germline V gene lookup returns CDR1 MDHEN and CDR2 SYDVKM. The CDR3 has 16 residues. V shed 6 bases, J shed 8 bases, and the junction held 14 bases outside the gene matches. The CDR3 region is CASRMSRTSGSFTQYF. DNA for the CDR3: TGTGCCAGCAGAATGTCCCGGACTAGCGGTTCCTTTACGCAGTATTTT.

The CDR3 loop reads CASSRRGDGYTF. CDR3 sequence (DNA): TGTGCCAGCAGTCGGAGGGGGGATGGCTACACCTTC. This chain uses TRBV6-5 with TRBJ1-2, with D perhaps matching TRBD1 (6 bases). The V end lost 5 bases, the J end lost 6 bases, and 10 bases lay between the germline ends. This CDR3 comprises 12 residues. The germline CDR1 and CDR2 sequences are MNHEY and SVGAGI.

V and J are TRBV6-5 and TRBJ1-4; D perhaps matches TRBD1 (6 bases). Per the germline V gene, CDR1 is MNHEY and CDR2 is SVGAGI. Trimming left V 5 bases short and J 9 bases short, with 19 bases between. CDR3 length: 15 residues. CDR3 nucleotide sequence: TGTGCCAGCAGTATAACCGGGACAACGGGGAAAAAACTGTTTTTT. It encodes CASSITGTTGKKLFF.

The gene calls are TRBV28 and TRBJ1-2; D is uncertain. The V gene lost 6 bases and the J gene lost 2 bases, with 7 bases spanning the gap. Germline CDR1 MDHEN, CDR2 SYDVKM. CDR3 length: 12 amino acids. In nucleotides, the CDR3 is TGTGCCAGCAGCGGCGGGAACTATGGCTACACCTTC. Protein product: CASSGGNYGYTF.

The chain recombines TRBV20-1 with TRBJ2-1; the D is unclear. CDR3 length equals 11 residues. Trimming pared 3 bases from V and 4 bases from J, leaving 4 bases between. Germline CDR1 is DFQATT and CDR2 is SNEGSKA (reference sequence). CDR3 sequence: CSASVYNEQFF. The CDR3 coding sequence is TGCAGTGCTAGTGTATACAATGAGCAGTTCTTC.